These T cell receptor beta chains were read from a single sample in a study of cytomegalovirus exposure and HLA in healthy donors. The method was immunoSEQ multiplex PCR; TCRdb's version includes in-frame clones alone and lacks a portion of them. Of around 130,000 clones in the sample, 65% to 90% were seen once. Sequenced input: PBMCs. The receptors shown here come from a male donor in good health and CMV-seropositive. The CDR3 runs from the conserved cysteine through the conserved F or W. A D gene is named only where the DNA matches it firmly. Not every row has a clone size; where given, it reads once, few, many or a size class.

-	TRBV9	-	TRBJ2-7	TGTGCCAGCAGCGTAAATGGACTAAGCTCCTACGAGCAGTACTTC	CASSVNGLSSYEQYF
-	TRBV5-6	TRBD1	TRBJ2-1	TGTGCCAGCAGCTCGACCAACGACAGGGTTGAGCAGTTCTTC	CASSSTNDRVEQFF
few	TRBV19	TRBD1	TRBJ2-7	TGTGCCAGTAGTAACGCAGGGGGCCACTACGAGCAGTACTTC	CASSNAGGHYEQYF
-	TRBV27	-	TRBJ2-7	TGTGCCAGCAGTTTCCACAGGTACGACTCCTACGAGCAGTACTTC	CASSFHRYDSYEQYF
-	TRBV27	-	TRBJ1-1	TGTGCCAGTTCGCCGCGGGGTTCTGCTGAAGCTTTCTTT	CASSPRGSAEAFF
-	TRBV15	TRBD2	TRBJ2-1	TGTGCCACCAGCACCGGTCAGGCGGGAGCTATGAATGAGCAGTTCTTC	CATSTGQAGAMNEQFF
-	TRBV7-9	TRBD1	TRBJ1-2	TGTGCCAGCAGCAAGGACAGGGGCAACTATGGCTACACCTTC	CASSKDRGNYGYTF
-	TRBV11-1	TRBD2	TRBJ2-1	TGTGCCAGCAGCCCCAGACTAGCGGGAGGGCAAATATACAATGAGCAGTTCTTC	CASSPRLAGGQIYNEQFF
-	TRBV5-6	TRBD2	TRBJ2-5	TGTGCCAGCAGCTTGGCCCCGTTTAGGGCTAGCGGTAAAGCGGAGACCCAGTACTTC	CASSLAPFRASGKAETQYF
-	TRBV30	-	TRBJ2-7	TGTGCCGGATTACTACCCGGGAACTACGAGCAGTACTTC	CAGLLPGNYEQYF
-	TRBV6-5	-	TRBJ2-5	TGTGCCAGCAGTTGGGGTAGGGGTGCTGTCTTAGAGACCCAGTACTTC	CASSWGRGAVLETQYF
-	TRBV30	-	TRBJ1-6	TGTGCCCAGGGGCTCAGGCCCCATAATTCACCCCTCCACTTT	CAQGLRPHNSPLHF
-	TRBV28	-	TRBJ1-5	TGTGCCAGCAGAACGAAGTCCGGGGGGAATTTTCAGCCCCAGCATTTT	CASRTKSGGNFQPQHF
-	TRBV27	-	TRBJ2-7	TGTGCCAGCAGGTCGCGCCCCTCCTACGAGCAGTACTTC	CASRSRPSYEQYF
-	TRBV6-5	-	TRBJ1-3	TGTGCCAGCAGTTACTTGGGGCCTGGAAACACCATATATTTT	CASSYLGPGNTIYF
-	TRBV5-1	TRBD2	TRBJ2-5	TGCGCCAGCAGGTTACTAGCGGGAGGACTTGAGACCCAGTACTTC	CASRLLAGGLETQYF
-	TRBV28	-	TRBJ1-1	TGTGCCAGCAGCCTGGGAGGGGGAGGTACTGAAGCTTTCTTT	CASSLGGGGTEAFF
-	TRBV19	-	TRBJ1-5	TGTGCCAGTAGTATCTTGTTAGGGGGTAATCAGCCCCAGCATTTT	CASSILLGGNQPQHF
-	TRBV6-5	-	TRBJ1-4	TGTGCCAGCAGTTGGACAACCGCAACTAATGAAAAACTGTTTTTT	CASSWTTATNEKLFF
few	TRBV14	TRBD2	TRBJ2-6	TGTGCCAGCAGCCACGGGACTAGCGGGAGTGGGGCCAACGTCCTGACTTTC	CASSHGTSGSGANVLTF
-	TRBV2	TRBD2	TRBJ2-1	TGTGCCAGCAGTGATAGCCAAGCGGGAGGTACCTACAATGAGCAGTTCTTC	CASSDSQAGGTYNEQFF
-	TRBV28	-	TRBJ1-2	TGTGCCAGCAGGGTGACAGGCTCTAACTATGGCTACACCTTC	CASRVTGSNYGYTF
few	TRBV4-1	-	TRBJ2-3	TGCGCCACGGGACTTCCGAGCACAGATACGCAGTATTTT	CATGLPSTDTQYF
-	TRBV7-3	TRBD1	TRBJ2-7	TGTGCCAGCAGCTTAGGGACAGGGTACGAGCAGTACTTC	CASSLGTGYEQYF
few	TRBV5-4	TRBD1	TRBJ2-2	TGTGCCAGCAGCGCCGGACAGGAGTACACCGGGGAGCTGTTTTTT	CASSAGQEYTGELFF
-	TRBV2	-	TRBJ2-1	TGTGCCAGCATCAGGGTCAATGAGCAGTTCTTC	CASIRVNEQFF
-	TRBV5-4	-	TRBJ2-2	TGTGCCAGCAGCTATAGCGGTAACACCGGGGAGCTGTTTTTT	CASSYSGNTGELFF
-	TRBV15	-	TRBJ2-7	TGTGCCACCAGCAGGGAGGGAGTACTTTACGAGCAGTACTTC	CATSREGVLYEQYF
-	TRBV5-1	-	TRBJ2-3	TGCGCCAGCAGCTTGCAAGAGGGCCGGGATACGCAGTATTTT	CASSLQEGRDTQYF
-	TRBV9	-	TRBJ2-2	TGTGCCAGCAGCGTAGCCGGTAACACCGGGGAGCTGTTTTTT	CASSVAGNTGELFF
-	TRBV28	TRBD1	TRBJ1-1	TGTGCCAGCAGTTCCTACAGGGGGGGCACTGAAGCTTTCTTT	CASSSYRGGTEAFF
-	TRBV4-3	-	TRBJ1-1	TGCGCCAGCAGCCAAGATCCCGCAGGGGAGGGCTTCGCTGAAGCTTTCTTT	CASSQDPAGEGFAEAFF
-	TRBV15	TRBD2	TRBJ2-5	TGTGCCACCAGCGGTCTACAAAGCGGGGTGGGGTGGCAAGAGACCCAGTACTTC	CATSGLQSGVGWQETQYF
-	TRBV6-1	TRBD1	TRBJ2-7	TGTGCCAGCAGACCACAGGGGTCTTTCTCCTACGAGCAGTACTTC	CASRPQGSFSYEQYF
-	TRBV25-1	-	TRBJ2-5	TGTGCCAGCAGTGGGTATGAGAAGACCCAGTACTTC	CASSGYEKTQYF
few	TRBV6-1	TRBD1	TRBJ1-1	TGTGCCAGCAGTGGGGACAGGGGGTGGGACACTGAAGCTTTCTTT	CASSGDRGWDTEAFF
-	TRBV7-3	TRBD2	TRBJ2-1	TGTGCCAGCGCTACTAGCGGGAGTGGCAATGAGCAGTTCTTC	CASATSGSGNEQFF
few	TRBV6-1	TRBD2	TRBJ2-3	TGTGCCAGCAGTGATATGCTAGCGGGAGGGCCTGTGCAGTATTTT	CASSDMLAGGPVQYF
-	TRBV4-3	-	TRBJ2-3	TGCGCCAGCAGTCGAAGTACTGGGAGGATTAGCACAGATACGCAGTATTTT	CASSRSTGRISTDTQYF
-	TRBV9	-	TRBJ2-1	TGTGCCAGCAGCGAAGGACACTTAACCTACAATGAGCAGTTCTTC	CASSEGHLTYNEQFF
-	TRBV27	TRBD2	TRBJ2-1	TGTGCCAGCAATTGGGGGGCACTAGCGGACAATGAGCAGTTCTTC	CASNWGALADNEQFF
once	TRBV7-2	-	TRBJ2-6	TGTGCCAGCAGCAGTAGTCACTCTGGGGCCAACGTCCTGACTTTC	CASSSSHSGANVLTF
-	TRBV5-4	TRBD2	TRBJ2-1	TGTGCCAGCAGCCCGGGACTAGCGGGAGGGCGAGGCGAGTTCTTC	CASSPGLAGGRGEFF
-	TRBV7-9	-	TRBJ1-1	TGTGCCAGCAGCTTAGCTGGGGGAGGTAACACTGAAGCTTTCTTT	CASSLAGGGNTEAFF
-	TRBV7-3	-	TRBJ2-2	TGTGCCAGCAGCTTAACCCTAGCCGGGGAGCTGTTTTTT	CASSLTLAGELFF
once	TRBV19	-	TRBJ2-1	TGTGCCAGTACCCGAGGACTCCGCTTAAACAATGAGCAGTTCTTC	CASTRGLRLNNEQFF
-	TRBV28	TRBD1	TRBJ1-2	TGTGCCAGCAGTTTCGGGACAGGGGGCTATGGCTACACCTTC	CASSFGTGGYGYTF
-	TRBV7-3	TRBD1	TRBJ1-1	TGTGCCAGCAGCTCCGGACAGGGTATCGGCACTGAAGCTTTCTTT	CASSSGQGIGTEAFF
-	TRBV4-2	-	TRBJ2-7	TGTGCCAGCAGCCAAGAGGGGGCGGGAGCGGGTTACGAGCAGTACTTC	CASSQEGAGAGYEQYF
-	TRBV27	-	TRBJ2-7	TGTGCCAGCAGTACTAGGGTATCCCACGAGCAGTACTTC	CASSTRVSHEQYF
-	TRBV30	-	TRBJ2-1	TGTGCCCTTTCACCGGGACACTCCTCCTACAATGAGCAGTTCTTC	CALSPGHSSYNEQFF